The 20 T cell receptor beta chains below were found in one sample sequenced in a study of regulatory and conventional T cells in RAG deficiency. The sorted conventional CD4+ T cells were CD25-low and CD127-high, with genomic DNA sequenced. Produced via immunoSEQ multiplex PCR; TCRdb's table is partial and in-frame only. Of 29,000 or so clones listed, around 96% are singletons. The same sample was also used in a study of regulatory T cells. From that study: Primers: 52 TRBV forward and 13 TRBJ reverse.

The sequencing input was CD25- CD4+ T cells sorted from blood. Receptors originate from a human donor in good health.

The chain combines TRBV19 with TRBJ2-1; 12 nucleotides align to TRBD2. This CDR3 is 15 amino acids long. CDR1 and CDR2 from the germline V gene are LNHDA and SQIVND (reference sequence). The junction had 1 base not matched to a gene; V was cut back by 4 bases and J by 3 bases. The chain's CDR3 is CASSTTSGGYNEQFF. Written as DNA, the CDR3 is TGTGCCAGTAGTACGACTAGCGGGGGCTACAATGAGCAGTTCTTC.

This chain uses TRBV27 with TRBJ1-1, with D possibly TRBD1 on 6 matching bases. The CDR3 contains 13 residues. Germline values: CDR1 MNHEY, CDR2 SMNVEV (reference sequence). The CDR3 region is CVKGGWENTEAFF. CDR3 nucleotides: TGTGTGAAGGGGGGGTGGGAGAACACTGAAGCTTTCTTT.

This clone was observed a single time. The chain couples TRBV19 to TRBJ1-2; 10 bases agree with TRBD1. V lost 7 bases to trimming and J lost 8 bases; unmatched junction nucleotides: 13. The V gene's germline CDR1 is LNHDA and CDR2 SQIVND (reference sequence). The CDR3 consists of 15 residues. CDR3 residues: CASTTPGTGAGGYTF. The DNA of the CDR3 is TGTGCCAGTACCACCCCCGGGACAGGGGCGGGGGGCTACACCTTC.

The rearrangement joins TRBV10-1 to TRBJ2-3; 12 bases line up with TRBD2. Trimming at V came to 0 bases and at J to 4 bases, leaving 2 bases not matched to a gene. CDR3 length: 16 residues. Germline CDR1 reads WNHNN; CDR2 reads SYGVQD (reference sequence). This chain's CDR3 is CASSESASGGADTQYF. The CDR3 coding sequence is TGCGCCAGCAGTGAGTCCGCTAGCGGGGGGGCAGATACGCAGTATTTT.

This chain joins TRBV19 and TRBJ2-7; D perhaps matches TRBD1 (6 bases). This CDR3 contains 15 residues. Germline V CDR1 and CDR2: LNHDA, SQIVND (reference sequence). Deletions cut 5 bases from V and 4 bases from J, with 18 bases between. The CDR3, as DNA: TGTGCCAGTAGTGCACAGGGTACCCTCTCGTACGAGCAGTACTTC. Its translation is CASSAQGTLSYEQYF. Looking up the rest from reference TRBV19 and TRBJ2-7 gives the full variable domain: DGGITQSPKYLFRKEGQNVTLSCEQNLNHDAMYWYRQDPGQGLRLIYYSQIVNDFQKGDIAEGYSVSREKKESFPLTVTSAQKNPTAFYLCASSAQGTLSYEQYFGPGTRLTVT.

The V call is TRBV6-5, the J call TRBJ2-1, with D uncertain. This CDR3 comprises 11 residues. V was trimmed by 10 bases and J by 4 bases, leaving 8 bases between them. The germline V gene encodes CDR1 MNHEY and CDR2 SVGAGI. The DNA of the CDR3 is TGTGCCACAGAAATTTACAATGAGCAGTTCTTC. Its translation is CATEIYNEQFF.

This sequence joins TRBV11-3 and TRBJ2-5; a weak D match, TRBD2 (6 bases). This CDR3 has 15 amino acids. CDR1 SGHNT and CDR2 YENEEA come from the germline V gene. The V gene lost 3 bases and the J gene lost 4 bases, with 15 bases spanning the gap. CDR3 residues: CASSLGLPGVETQYF. The CDR3 bases are TGTGCCAGCAGCTTGGGACTCCCCGGAGTAGAGACCCAGTACTTC. Together with reference TRBV11-3 and TRBJ2-5, the CDR3 gives the full variable domain: EAGVVQSPRYKIIEKKQPVAFWCNPISGHNTLYWYLQNLGQGPELLIRYENEEAVDDSQLPKDRFSAERLKGVDSTLKIQPAELGDSAVYLCASSLGLPGVETQYFGPGTRLLVL.

A remark on this clone: One end of the junction does not line up with germline, which may come from a read error. The chain uses TRBV2 and TRBJ1-4; D unresolved. This CDR3 has 16 residues. Germline CDR1 is SNHLY and CDR2 is FYNNEI. The CDR3 reads CATTMTIQPAGEKLFF. CDR3 coding DNA: TGCGCCACCACGATGACAATACAGCCGGCCGGTGAAAAACTGTTTTTT.

The V gene is TRBV6-4, the J gene TRBJ2-3; 10 bases agree with TRBD1. The ends lost 4 bases at V and 0 bases at J; junction bases unmatched: 4. In germline, CDR1 is MRHNA, CDR2 SNTAGT. The CDR3 extends over 16 amino acids. DNA of the CDR3: TGTGCCAGCAGTGCCTTGGGACAGGGGAGCACAGATACGCAGTATTTT. Amino acid sequence: CASSALGQGSTDTQYF.

This sequence joins TRBV9 and TRBJ2-4; tentative D call: TRBD1 (5 bases). The CDR3 sequence is 16 residues long. V lost 3 bases to trimming and J lost 0 bases, with 13 bases between them. Germline CDR1 SGDLS, CDR2 YYNGEE. For the CDR3, the DNA is TGTGCCAGCAGCGGACAGAACCTCCTAGCCAAAAACATTCAGTACTTC. Amino acid sequence: CASSGQNLLAKNIQYF.

The V and J genes are TRBV18 and TRBJ1-2; D is possibly TRBD1 (5 bases). Trimming cost V 3 bases and J 0 bases, with 11 bases left between them. The CDR3 is made up of 15 amino acids. Germline-derived CDR1 and CDR2 are KGHSH and LQKENI. CDR3 DNA sequence: TGTGCCAGCTCACCCCTAGACAGCCCTAACTATGGCTACACCTTC. This codes for CASSPLDSPNYGYTF.

J is TRBJ2-7 and V is TRBV7-2; tentatively, D is TRBD1 (6 bases). V was trimmed by 4 bases and J by 5 bases, leaving 21 bases between them. The CDR3 sequence is 16 residues long. Germline V gene sequence: CDR1 SGHTA, CDR2 FQGNSA. CDR3 residues: CASSSRQAKDGHEQYF. The CDR3 DNA reads as TGTGCCAGCAGCTCTCGACAGGCGAAGGATGGCCACGAGCAGTACTTC.

For this clone: The junction departs from germline at one end; a sequencing error may be responsible. This sample includes further DNA sequences coding for the same CDR3. The chain has TRBV19 and TRBJ1-6; TRBD1 matches at 8 bases. Germline assignment: CDR1 LNHDA and CDR2 SQIVND (reference sequence). The CDR3 loop spans 16 amino acids. The DNA of the CDR3 is TGTGCCAGTAGTACAGGACAGGGACGGGGTAATTCCCCCCTCCACTTT. This gives the protein CASSTGQGRGNSPLHF.

In regard to this clone: Its ends do not fully match the called genes, so a read error is possible. The rearrangement joins TRBV7-7 to TRBJ1-1; the D is unclear. CDR1 and CDR2 from the germline V gene are SSHAT and FNYEAQ (reference sequence). This CDR3 spans 15 amino acids. The CDR3: CASSPLEGRNTEAFF. The CDR3 coding sequence is TGTGCTAGCAGCCCCTTGGAGGGAAGGAACACTGAAGCTTTCTTT.

The chain recombines TRBV6-6 with TRBJ1-4; D is ambiguous. Germline-derived CDR1 and CDR2 are MNHNY and SVGAGI (reference sequence). V lost 6 bases and J 2 bases, leaving 13 bases between the germline ends. The CDR3 extends over 15 amino acids. The CDR3 DNA is TGTGCCAGCAGCTCCCGTAGGGAGACTAATGAAAAACTGTTTTTT. Protein product: CASSSRRETNEKLFF.

The genes are TRBV7-2 and TRBJ1-1, with 8 bases aligning to TRBD1. J gave up 4 bases and V 1 base, and 8 bases lay outside the gene matches. Germline CDR1 is SGHTA and CDR2 is FQGNSA. CDR3 length: 16 residues. The CDR3 loop is CASSLVWAGGGTEAFF. The CDR3, as DNA: TGTGCCAGCAGCTTAGTTTGGGCAGGGGGCGGCACTGAAGCTTTCTTT.

A few counts support this clone. The chain links TRBV6-5 to TRBJ1-3; no reliable D call. Between the trimmed V and J ends, which lost 2 bases and 4 bases, there was a span of 12 bases. This CDR3 contains 15 residues. CDR1 and CDR2 from the germline V gene are MNHEY and SVGAGI. The CDR3 DNA sequence: TGTGCCAGCAGTTACGAGGCAGTCGTCGGAAACACCATATATTTT. Amino acid sequence: CASSYEAVVGNTIYF.

The V gene is TRBV19, the J gene TRBJ2-3; TRBD1 agrees at 9 bases. J gave up 2 bases and V 4 bases, and 10 bases lay outside the gene matches. CDR3 size: 17 residues. CDR1 and CDR2 from the germline V gene are LNHDA and SQIVND (reference sequence). Written as DNA, the CDR3 is TGTGCCAGTAGTAAACCATGGACAGGGGAGTCCACAGATACGCAGTATTTT. It is translated as CASSKPWTGESTDTQYF.

The CDR3, as DNA: TGTGCCAGCAGCGTAGGGTTAGCGGGGGGGCCAAGCACAGATACGCAGTATTTT. Encoded protein: CASSVGLAGGPSTDTQYF. This chain links TRBV9 with TRBJ2-3; TRBD2 matches at 11 bases. CDR1 and CDR2 (germline): SGDLS, YYNGEE. Losses at the gene ends were 0 bases for V and 0 bases for J; bases not matched to a gene: 6. The CDR3 totals 18 residues. Combining the CDR3 with reference TRBV9 and TRBJ2-3 gives the whole variable domain DSGVTQTPKHLITATGQRVTLRCSPRSGDLSVYWYQQSLDQGLQFLIQYYNGEERAKGNILERFSAQQFPDLHSELNLSSLELGDSALYFCASSVGLAGGPSTDTQYFGPGTRLTVL.

CDR3 sequence: CASSELGLLSTDTQYF. CDR3 in DNA: TGCGCCAGCAGTGAGTTGGGGCTCCTCAGCACAGATACGCAGTATTTT. This sequence joins TRBV10-1 and TRBJ2-3, with D tentatively TRBD1 (5 bases). Germline V lookup: CDR1 WNHNN, CDR2 SYGVQD (reference sequence). This CDR3 region has 16 residues. Trimming cost V 1 base and J 0 bases, with 11 bases left between them.